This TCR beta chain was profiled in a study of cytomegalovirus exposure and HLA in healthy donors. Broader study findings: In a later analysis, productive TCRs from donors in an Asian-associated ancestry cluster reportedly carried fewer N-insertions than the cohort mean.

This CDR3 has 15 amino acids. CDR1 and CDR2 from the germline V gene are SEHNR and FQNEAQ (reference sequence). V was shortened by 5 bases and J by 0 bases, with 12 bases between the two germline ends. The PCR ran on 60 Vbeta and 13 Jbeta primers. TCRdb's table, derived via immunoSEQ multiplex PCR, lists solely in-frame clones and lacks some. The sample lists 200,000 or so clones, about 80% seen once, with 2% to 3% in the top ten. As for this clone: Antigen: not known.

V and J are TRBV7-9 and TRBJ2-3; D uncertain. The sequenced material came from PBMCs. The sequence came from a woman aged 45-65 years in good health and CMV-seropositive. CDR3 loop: CASSLPPGSTDTQYF. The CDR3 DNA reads TGTGCCAGCAGCCTCCCTCCCGGTAGCACAGATACGCAGTATTTT.